This T cell receptor beta chain originates from a study of blood T cell repertoires in COVID-19 (dated by TCRdb to the early 2020s). Regarding the research as a whole: Collaborator samples came from the United States, Italy and Spain and covered acute and convalescent phases of COVID-19. Where available, HLA class I and class II types were obtained from metadata supplied by the sample provider rather than from assay-based typing. Nearly every sample came with metadata listing a de-identified subject ID, COVID-19 status, age in years and sex. The repertoires were released in a freely available public database meant as a resource for research on the immune response to SARS-CoV-2. The material from the prospective study consisted of cDNA or gDNA derived from T cells, B-cell-depleted T cells, or PBMCs. Subjects who had been exposed to COVID-19, were actively infected with it, or had recovered from it provided the deeply sampled blood TCRbeta repertoires that made up the dataset. Samples were obtained from the ongoing ImmuneRACE study (first 160 participants) and from 1,254 subjects provided by 6 global collaborators. Paper-wide results and their limitations: The quantity of clinical and demographic metadata differed by source and by participant and was supplied without curation.

A second Seattle source provided samples from volunteer blood donors who had recovered from COVID-19. The collaborating institutions used their own protocols to collect whole blood in K2EDTA tubes. For TCRbeta analysis, collaborator samples were shipped as frozen whole blood, as isolated PBMCs, or as DNA extracted from either sample type. TCRbeta CDR3 regions were amplified from genomic DNA using the immunoSEQ Assay, a bias-controlled multiplex PCR. Turning to the authors' computational methods: Nucleated cell counts per sample were estimated from amplification of reference gene primers within the assay. To quantify the absolute abundance of each unique TCRbeta CDR3 rearrangement, sequence reads were collapsed and filtered. For each sample, productive Simpson clonality was calculated as the square root of Simpson's diversity index across productive rearrangements. Here the immuneACCESS table is served through TCRdb, limited to in-frame sequences with V and J called. Missing clones are a known gap in these copies; in checked studies unresolved V genes cover under half, and the rest lacks a known reason. The DNA was the basis for D and trimming; V, J and clone size are from that table. The sample includes some 250,000 clones, with about 88% observed a single time. 0.75% to 1% of the sample lies in the top ten.

CDR1 and CDR2 were assigned from the germline V gene (reference sequence) as MNHNY and SVGAGI. Inclusive of the bounding cysteine and phenylalanine, the CDR3 is 14 residues long. Only the CDR3 DNA stays, 42 bases, in frame from base 1. Trimming accounts for 7 bases at V and 0 bases at J, while the number of junction bases matched to no gene is 3. In the case of this clone: Its antigen has not been determined. Per-base quality was not reported, and no clone a single base away is much larger than it.

The sample comprised peripheral blood. The source is a woman aged 35 to 49 who had recovered from COVID-19. Recombination connected TRBV6-6 to TRBJ2-1, and TRBD2 matches 7 of the central bases. The nucleotide sequence reads as follows: TGTGCCAGCACCCCGGGGGGCTCCTACAATGAGCAGTTCTTC. It codes for CASTPGGSYNEQFF.